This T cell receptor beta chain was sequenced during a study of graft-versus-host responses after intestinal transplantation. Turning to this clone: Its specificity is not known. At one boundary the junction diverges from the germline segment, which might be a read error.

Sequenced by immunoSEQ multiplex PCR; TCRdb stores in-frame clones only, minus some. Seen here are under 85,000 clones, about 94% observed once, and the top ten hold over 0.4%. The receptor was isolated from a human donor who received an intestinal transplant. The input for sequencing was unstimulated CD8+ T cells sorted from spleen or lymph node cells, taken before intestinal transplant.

The CDR3 region is CASSYRTDRLSF. Here the CDR3 DNA reads TGTGCCAGCAGTTATCGCACCGACCGGTTATCCTTC. The chain links TRBV6-5 to TRBJ1-2; D is ambiguous. This CDR3 is 12 amino acids long. Germline V gives CDR1 MNHEY, CDR2 SVGAGI.